Below, one T cell receptor beta chain is given with its context. Antigen: not known. The junction shows a germline mismatch at one end, possibly a read error. This beta chain is a stray read from a library made for alpha chains; its abundance is not meaningful. This specimen belongs to a study of glioma-infiltrating T cells. Study-level points and caveats: Above-expected tissue-blood divergence occurred in all gliomas, most in low-grade ones. Tissue and blood shared very few CDR3 sequences.

The CDR3 length is 15 residues. The V gene's germline CDR1 is LNHNV and CDR2 YYDKDF (reference sequence). Amplification of TCR alpha and beta CDR3 regions from RNA used iRepertoire nested multiplex PCR. Tissue mRNA or PBMC total RNA, roughly 90-400 ng, went into one-step reverse transcription and amplification. TCRdb redid the calling of the multiplex PCR reads with MiXCR, one entry per CDR3 protein. The profile shows approximately 3,100 distinct CDR3 sequences, approximately 83% of them singletons. This clonotype originated in a human donor with low-grade glioma or glioblastoma, undergoing nonglioma brain surgery, or in good health (not recorded which). The sample consisted of glioma tissue, nonneoplastic brain tissue, or PBMCs (not recorded which). The chain uses TRBV15 and TRBJ1-5; possible D gene TRBD1, 6 bases. The chain's CDR3 is CDTSRDRGAGQPQHF. As DNA, the CDR3 is TGTGACACCAGCAGAGATCGGGGGGCGGGGCAGCCCCAGCATTTT.